The present TCR beta chain was sequenced within a study of early T cells in non-severe SARS-CoV-2 infection. Across the study: Sequenced bulk RNA came from whole blood that was unsorted, and chains were unpaired.

This clonotype appeared a few times. The antigen remains undetermined. The protocol attached unique molecular identifiers to individual cDNA molecules. Via MiXCR, TCRdb re-called the 5' RACE reads, giving one row per CDR3 protein. The table lists roughly 33,000 distinct CDR3 sequences, around 5% of them singletons. Germline CDR1 is SGHVS and CDR2 is FNYEAQ. The CDR3 has 15 residues. Trimming took 6 bases from V and 7 from J, leaving 20 bases between them. Study-wide results and caveats: VDJdb matches were skewed toward anti-spike CD8 T cell responses.

This chain uses TRBV7-6 with TRBJ2-3; a possible D gene is TRBD2 (7 bases). Input material: whole blood. This TCR was recovered from an adult who was a healthcare worker with PCR-confirmed SARS-CoV-2 infection or an uninfected control (not recorded which). For the CDR3, the DNA is TGTGCCAGCAGGGGGGGGCCTGAGGCCCTTCATACGCAGTATTTT. This gives the protein CASRGGPEALHTQYF.